This TCR beta chain appears in the sequencing data of a study of T cells in localized non-small cell lung cancer. Using immunoSEQ multiplex PCR, the repertoire was profiled, and TCRdb retains in-frame clones only, with some absent. Here the sample spans about 16,000 clones, around 91% being singletons. The specimen was peripheral blood, collected before any cancer treatment. These receptor sequences come from a female donor over 55 with stage III squamous cell lung carcinoma.

The chain couples TRBV7-2 to TRBJ1-3, with D unclear. This CDR3 has 15 amino acids. With 0 bases removed from V and 2 bases from J, the gap between germline ends came to 8 bases. Germline-derived CDR1 and CDR2 are SGHTA and FQGNSA. In nucleotides, the CDR3 is TGTGCCAGCAGCTTAGCGCGTGGGACTGGAAACACCATATATTTT. Translation gives CASSLARGTGNTIYF.